The 12 T cell receptor beta chains below all came from one sample that was sequenced in a study of blood T cell repertoires in COVID-19. Using immunoSEQ multiplex PCR, the repertoire was profiled, and TCRdb retains in-frame clones only, with some absent. The sample lists over 150,000 clones, approximately 88% occurring once. Sequencing input: peripheral blood. All receptors derive from a woman aged 60-70 years who had recovered from COVID-19.

With respect to this clone: The junction shows a germline mismatch at one end, possibly a read error. The chain couples TRBV4-1 to TRBJ1-6; 10 nucleotides align to TRBD1. The CDR3 spans 15 residues. Germline CDR1 is MGHRA and CDR2 is YSYEKL. The CDR3 DNA follows: TGCGCCAGCAGCCTCAACACCGGGACAGGGGAACATCGGCGCTTT. The encoded protein is CASSLNTGTGEHRRF.

This rearrangement joins TRBV10-3 to TRBJ2-1, with D perhaps matching TRBD1 (7 bases). The CDR3 has 14 amino acids. Trimming took off 3 bases at V and 6 bases at J, with 12 bases between the two ends. Germline V gene lookup returns CDR1 ENHRY and CDR2 SYGVKD. DNA of the CDR3: TGTGCCATCAGTGACAGGGGGGATTCCAATGAGCAGTTCTTC. Translating gives CAISDRGDSNEQFF.

The V gene is TRBV20-1, the J gene TRBJ2-3; TRBD2 matches at 9 bases. This CDR3 is 15 amino acids long. The germline CDR1 and CDR2 sequences are DFQATT and SNEGSKA (reference sequence). Unmatched junction bases numbered 6, after V lost 3 bases and J lost 2 bases. The chain's CDR3 is CSASRLAGTTDTQYF. Here the CDR3 DNA reads TGCAGTGCTAGTCGCCTAGCGGGGACCACAGATACGCAGTATTTT.

Regarding this clone: The junction differs from germline at one of its ends, possibly a read error. This rearrangement joins TRBV27 to TRBJ1-6; 7 bases map to TRBD1. The CDR3 spans 17 residues. Germline lookup yields CDR1 MNHEY and CDR2 SMNVEV (reference sequence). Here the CDR3 reads CASSISRGYRRNSPLHF. In DNA, the CDR3 is TGTGCCAGCAGTATATCCAGGGGGTACAGGAGGAATTCACCCCTCCACTTT.

This clone was recorded once. This chain joins TRBV5-4 and TRBJ2-7; maybe TRBD1 (7 bases). Germline lookup yields CDR1 SGHNT and CDR2 YYREEE (reference sequence). V was pared by 0 bases and J by 5 bases, with 12 bases between. The CDR3 consists of 14 residues. CDR3 nucleotides: TGTGCCAGCAGCTTGGCGCAGGGGGGCAACGAGCAGTACTTC. Its protein product is CASSLAQGGNEQYF.

The genes are TRBV5-5 and TRBJ1-2; possibly TRBD1 for D (6 bases). The CDR3 has 15 amino acids. Per germline, CDR1 SGHKS and CDR2 YYEKEE (reference sequence). V lost 4 bases and J 4 bases, leaving 17 bases between the germline ends. CDR3 nucleotide sequence: TGTGCCAGCAGCGAATCACAGGGTCGAAGCTATGGCTACACCTTC. It specifies CASSESQGRSYGYTF.

The rearrangement uses TRBV11-2 and TRBJ2-1; 8 positions agree with TRBD1. Per germline, CDR1 SGHAT and CDR2 FQNNGV. The CDR3 has 15 residues. J lost 6 bases, V lost 5 bases, and 9 bases had no gene match. The CDR3 DNA follows: TGTGCCAGCAGCGTCCGGCCACAGGGGGGCAATGAGCAGTTCTTC. Translated: CASSVRPQGGNEQFF. Drawing the rest from reference TRBV11-2 and TRBJ2-1, the complete variable domain is EAGVAQSPRYKIIEKRQSVAFWCNPISGHATLYWYQQILGQGPKLLIQFQNNGVVDDSQLPKDRFSAERLKGVDSTLKIQPAKLEDSAVYLCASSVRPQGGNEQFFGPGTRLTVL.

The rearrangement links TRBV28 to TRBJ1-2, with 10 bases identical to TRBD1. V was pared by 4 bases and J by 4 bases, with 9 bases of the junction left unmatched. Looked up from germline, CDR1 is MDHEN and CDR2 is SYDVKM. This CDR3 contains 16 residues. This chain's CDR3 is CASSSSSWTGGYGYTF. The CDR3 DNA sequence: TGTGCCAGCAGTTCCTCCTCCTGGACAGGGGGCTATGGCTACACCTTC.

The chain links TRBV7-3 to TRBJ2-1; 8 bases match TRBD2. Losses at the gene ends were 8 bases for V and 7 bases for J; bases not matched to a gene: 7. This CDR3 comprises 13 residues. The germline V gene encodes CDR1 SGHTA and CDR2 FQGTGA. The CDR3 here is CASGGGGLNEQFF. In DNA, the CDR3 is TGTGCCAGCGGAGGCGGGGGGCTTAATGAGCAGTTCTTC.

The chain joins TRBV2 to TRBJ2-2; possible D gene TRBD2, 6 bases. The CDR3 runs 14 residues. CDR1 and CDR2 (germline): SNHLY, FYNNEI. The V and J ends lost 8 bases and 5 bases respectively, with 15 bases between them. The CDR3 is CASLLQGRTGELFF. CDR3 DNA: TGTGCCAGCCTCCTCCAAGGGAGGACCGGGGAGCTGTTTTTT.

The genes are TRBV4-2 and TRBJ1-2, with D tentatively TRBD1 (5 bases). CDR3 length: 15 amino acids. V was pared by 0 bases and J by 5 bases, with 13 bases between. CDR1 LGHNA and CDR2 YNFKEQ come from the germline V gene. CDR3 bases: TGTGCCAGCAGCCAAGATCCAGGGAACCGATATGGCTACACCTTC. It encodes CASSQDPGNRYGYTF.

This clone was seen more than once but under ten times. This chain uses TRBV6-5 with TRBJ2-3; 11 nucleotides match TRBD2. Per germline, CDR1 MNHEY and CDR2 SVGAGI. The CDR3 totals 15 residues. J gave up 5 bases and V 8 bases, and 9 bases lay outside the gene matches. The CDR3 nucleotides are TGTGCCAGCGGACAACTAGCGGGGGTTAGAGATACGCAGTATTTT. Its translation: CASGQLAGVRDTQYF.